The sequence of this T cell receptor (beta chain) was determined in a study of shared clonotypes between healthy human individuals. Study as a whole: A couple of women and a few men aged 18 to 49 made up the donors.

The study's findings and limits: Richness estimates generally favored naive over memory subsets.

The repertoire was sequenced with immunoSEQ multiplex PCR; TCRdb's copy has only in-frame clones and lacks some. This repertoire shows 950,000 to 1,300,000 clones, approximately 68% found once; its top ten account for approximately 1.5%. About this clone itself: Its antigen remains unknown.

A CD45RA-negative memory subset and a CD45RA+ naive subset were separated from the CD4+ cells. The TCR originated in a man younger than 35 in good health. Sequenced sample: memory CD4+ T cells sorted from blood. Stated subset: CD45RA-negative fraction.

Here the CDR3 DNA reads TGTGCCAGTAGTATTCTAACAGGGGGGAGAAACGAGCAGTACTTC. It specifies CASSILTGGRNEQYF. The chain carries TRBV19 and TRBJ2-7, with 8 bases fitting TRBD1. V shed 3 bases, J shed 5 bases, and the junction held 9 bases outside the gene matches. The CDR3 totals 15 residues. Germline CDR1 reads LNHDA; CDR2 reads SQIVND (reference sequence). Using reference TRBV19 and TRBJ2-7 for the parts outside the CDR3, the full variable domain is DGGITQSPKYLFRKEGQNVTLSCEQNLNHDAMYWYRQDPGQGLRLIYYSQIVNDFQKGDIAEGYSVSREKKESFPLTVTSAQKNPTAFYLCASSILTGGRNEQYFGPGTRLTVT.